Presented here are 31 T cell receptor beta chains from one specimen sequenced in a study of T cell repertoires in cytomegalovirus infection. TCRdb analysed the reads with MiXCR anew, one entry per CDR3 protein. The sample lists 700,000 to 850,000 distinct CDR3 sequences, about 31% occurring once. Their cognate antigens are unknown. Source: cultured CD8+ T cells from PBMCs, taken from culture after CMV antigen stimulation. These receptors all come from a human donor in good health (CMV status not recorded). Some clones in this sample may be carry-over from other donors' samples.

The J gene is TRBJ1-2, the V gene TRBV6-8; D unclear. The germline gives CDR1 MNHGY, CDR2 SAAAGT. The CDR3 runs to 14 residues. V gave up 6 bases and J gave up 2 bases, with 13 bases separating them. CDR3 sequence (DNA): TGTGCCAGCAGAACCCGCGGCAGCAACTATGGCTACACCTTC. It specifies CASRTRGSNYGYTF.

This clonotype has just a few counts. The rearrangement uses TRBV12-3 or TRBV12-4 and TRBJ1-1, with a possible D match to TRBD1 (5 bases). This CDR3 region has 14 residues. V was pared by 2 bases and J by 10 bases, with 17 bases between. Written as DNA, the CDR3 is TGTGCCAGCAGTTTAACAGGAGCTGAGGGTAGAGCTTTCTTT. This codes for CASSLTGAEGRAFF.

The rearrangement uses TRBV20-1 and TRBJ2-1; no clear D. Trimming removed 0 bases at V and 8 bases at J, with 5 bases between. The CDR3 is made up of 11 amino acids. Germline CDR1 reads DFQATT; CDR2 reads SNEGSKA (reference sequence). The CDR3 DNA sequence: TGCAGTGCTAGAGATGCCCATGAGCAGTTCTTC. Translation gives CSARDAHEQFF.

This clonotype was seen many times. The chain links TRBV7-2 to TRBJ2-5; D may be TRBD1 (8 bases). The V and J ends lost 2 bases and 9 bases respectively, with 13 bases between them. The germline V gene encodes CDR1 SGHTA and CDR2 FQGNSA. The CDR3 is 13 residues long. The CDR3: CASSLNRGRAQYF. The CDR3, as DNA: TGTGCCAGCAGCTTAAACAGGGGGAGGGCCCAGTACTTC.

This clonotype was seen repeatedly, ten times or more. The V and J genes are TRBV7-8 and TRBJ2-1, with D possibly matching TRBD1 (7 bases). From germline, CDR1 is SGHVS and CDR2 FQNEAQ. Trimming pared 1 base from V and 0 bases from J, leaving 13 bases between. This CDR3 is built from 17 residues. The CDR3 protein is CASSLGGTDTSYNEQFF. The CDR3 DNA sequence: TGTGCCAGCAGCTTAGGCGGGACAGACACCTCCTACAATGAGCAGTTCTTC.

This clonotype was counted many times. The chain joins TRBV7-6 to TRBJ2-1; tentatively, D is TRBD2 (5 bases). Germline values: CDR1 SGHVS, CDR2 FNYEAQ. Trimming pared 5 bases from V and 5 bases from J, leaving 7 bases between. The CDR3 spans 12 residues. The CDR3 DNA is TGTGCCAGCAGCCACGGGGACAATGAGCAGTTCTTC. The encoded protein is CASSHGDNEQFF. Drawing the rest from reference TRBV7-6 and TRBJ2-1, the complete variable domain is GAGVSQSPRYKVTKRGQDVALRCDPISGHVSLYWYRQALGQGPEFLTYFNYEAQQDKSGLPNDRFSAERPEGSISTLTIQRTEQRDSAMYRCASSHGDNEQFFGPGTRLTVL.

The table lists this clonotype with a few counts. The genes are TRBV7-6 and TRBJ2-5; D perhaps matches TRBD1 (5 bases). The germline V gene encodes CDR1 SGHVS and CDR2 FNYEAQ. V shed 7 bases and J shed 0 bases, with 6 bases lying between them. The CDR3 covers 12 residues. The CDR3 loop reads CASKGYQETQYF. The CDR3 DNA sequence: TGTGCCAGCAAGGGGTACCAAGAGACCCAGTACTTC.

This clonotype appeared a few times. V usage is TRBV7-6 and J usage is TRBJ2-5; TRBD2 might be the D (5 bases). This CDR3 has 13 residues. Per the germline V gene, CDR1 is SGHVS and CDR2 is FNYEAQ. The V and J ends lost 2 bases and 5 bases respectively, with 9 bases between them. The CDR3 DNA follows: TGTGCCAGCAGCTTAACTAGGGAGGAGACCCAGTACTTC. It yields the protein CASSLTREETQYF.

The table lists this clonotype with many counts. The gene calls are TRBV7-9 and TRBJ1-1; TRBD1 agrees at 7 bases. With V trimmed by 3 bases and J by 0 bases, 7 bases remained unmatched. CDR1 is SEHNR, CDR2 FQNEAQ, per germline (reference sequence). The CDR3 runs 16 residues. CDR3 in amino acids: CASSFRTGSMNTEAFF. The CDR3, as DNA: TGTGCCAGCAGCTTCCGGACAGGATCCATGAACACTGAAGCTTTCTTT.

The V and J genes are TRBV19 and TRBJ1-6; a possible D gene is TRBD1 (6 bases). Germline V lookup: CDR1 LNHDA, CDR2 SQIVND (reference sequence). Trimming shortened V by 6 bases and J by 2 bases, and 17 bases separated the two germline ends. CDR3 length: 17 residues. Here the CDR3 reads CASRDSMDSPYNSPLHF. CDR3 nucleotides: TGTGCCAGTAGGGATTCCATGGACAGCCCCTATAATTCACCCCTCCACTTT.

The chain uses TRBV20-1 and TRBJ1-1, with TRBD1 matching over 11 bases. V was pared by 3 bases and J by 5 bases, with 5 bases of the junction left unmatched. The CDR3 has 14 residues. Germline CDR1 is DFQATT and CDR2 is SNEGSKA (reference sequence). The CDR3 region is CSARGTGGRTEAFF. CDR3 nucleotide sequence: TGCAGTGCTAGGGGGACAGGGGGAAGGACTGAAGCTTTCTTT.

There are a few counts of this clonotype. The V and J genes are TRBV6-2 or TRBV6-3 and TRBJ1-3, with D perhaps matching TRBD1 (6 bases). Trimming pared 7 bases from V and 0 bases from J, leaving 10 bases between. Germline CDR1 and CDR2: MNHEY and SVGEGT. The CDR3 sequence is 14 residues long. CDR3 sequence reads: CASTGQSSGNTIYF. For the CDR3, the DNA is TGTGCCAGCACCGGACAGAGCTCTGGAAACACCATATATTTT.

This clonotype was detected a few times. J is TRBJ2-1 and V is TRBV18; 8 bases fit TRBD1. The CDR3 is made up of 16 amino acids. V shed 2 bases, J shed 2 bases, and the junction held 5 bases outside the gene matches. CDR1 is KGHSH, CDR2 LQKENI, per germline. CDR3 coding DNA: TGTGCCAGCTCACCAGCCCGACAGGGGACCTACAATGAGCAGTTCTTC. Protein: CASSPARQGTYNEQFF.

In DNA, the CDR3 is TGCGCCAGCAGCCACCCTGGGACGGAGAACACTGAAGCTTTCTTT. Protein: CASSHPGTENTEAFF. The rearrangement joins TRBV4-1 to TRBJ1-1; D may be TRBD1 (5 bases). Per the germline V gene, CDR1 is MGHRA and CDR2 is YSYEKL. The V gene lost 3 bases and the J gene lost 1 base, with 12 bases spanning the gap. This CDR3 has 15 residues.

This clonotype was counted at least ten times. This chain links TRBV7-2 with TRBJ2-1, with D possibly TRBD2 on 6 matching bases. The germline V and J ends were trimmed by 5 bases and 4 bases, with 12 bases remaining between them. Germline CDR1 SGHTA, CDR2 FQGNSA. The CDR3 totals 14 residues. CDR3 loop: CASSTLAYYNEQFF. The DNA of the CDR3 is TGTGCCAGCAGCACGCTAGCGTATTACAATGAGCAGTTCTTC.

This clonotype was seen more than once but under ten times. The CDR3 DNA is TGCAGTGCTAGGAAGAAGGAGACAACTAGCACAGATACGCAGTATTTT. Translated: CSARKKETTSTDTQYF. V is TRBV20-1 and J is TRBJ2-3, with D hard to call. V was clipped by 3 bases and J by 0 bases, with 16 bases between them. The CDR3 extends over 16 amino acids. The germline V gene has CDR1 DFQATT and CDR2 SNEGSKA (reference sequence).

The chain joins TRBV28 to TRBJ1-2; possibly TRBD1 for D (6 bases). CDR3 length: 16 residues. Trimming shortened V by 1 base and J by 8 bases, and 20 bases separated the two germline ends. Germline CDR1 and CDR2: MDHEN and SYDVKM. The CDR3 region is CASSLSIDRSSDGYTF. The CDR3 DNA sequence: TGTGCCAGCAGTTTATCCATTGACAGGAGCAGCGACGGCTACACCTTC.

As regards this clonotype: The final CDR3 position lacks the conserved phenylalanine or tryptophan, pointing to a likely read error. V is TRBV19 and J is TRBJ2-3; perhaps TRBD2 as D (7 bases). Looked up from germline, CDR1 is LNHDA and CDR2 is SQIVND (reference sequence). The CDR3 is made up of 15 amino acids. DNA of the CDR3: TGTGCCAGTAGTATATTGGGGGGGGGCACTGATACGCAGTATCTT. As protein: CASSILGGGTDTQYL.

This clonotype was counted between two and nine times. The chain carries TRBV6-5 and TRBJ2-5, with no clear D. Germline CDR1 MNHEY, CDR2 SVGAGI. Trimming stripped 0 bases from V and 3 bases from J, with 17 bases between. CDR3 size: 17 residues. CDR3 amino acids: CASSYSKGDPREETQYF. The CDR3, as DNA: TGTGCCAGCAGTTACTCGAAGGGCGACCCCAGAGAAGAGACCCAGTACTTC.

This clonotype was observed at least ten times. The CDR3 is CASSPKGHPSSYNEQFF. DNA for the CDR3: TGCGCCAGCAGCCCCAAGGGACACCCGAGCTCCTACAATGAGCAGTTCTTC. This rearrangement joins TRBV4-1 to TRBJ2-1; maybe TRBD1 (6 bases). CDR3 length equals 17 residues. Germline CDR1 is MGHRA and CDR2 is YSYEKL. V lost 4 bases to trimming and J lost 0 bases, with 16 bases between them.

This clonotype was detected only once. The chain has TRBV27 and TRBJ1-2; 7 nucleotides match TRBD1. This CDR3 is 14 amino acids long. Germline lookup yields CDR1 MNHEY and CDR2 SMNVEV (reference sequence). V was pared by 5 bases and J by 6 bases, with 9 bases of the junction left unmatched. The CDR3 here is CASSLTGTEDGYTF. CDR3 coding DNA: TGTGCCAGCAGTCTCACCGGGACAGAGGATGGCTACACCTTC.

As regards this clonotype: An end of the junction does not agree with germline; a read error may underlie this. The chain employs TRBV14 and TRBJ2-1, with D tentatively TRBD2 (5 bases). The CDR3 spans 16 residues. Looked up from germline, CDR1 is SGHDN and CDR2 is FVKESK. DNA of the CDR3: TGTGCCAGCAGCCAAGACCGAGGACTCGACGGAAATGGGCAGTTCTTC. Translation: CASSQDRGLDGNGQFF.

The chain carries TRBV2 and TRBJ1-6, with 7 bases that match TRBD1. Germline CDR1 SNHLY, CDR2 FYNNEI. V was clipped by 4 bases and J by 4 bases; unmatched bases: 7. This CDR3 comprises 16 residues. CDR3 sequence (DNA): TGTGCCAGCAGTGCGAGGTTGGGACAGTATAATTCACCCCTCCACTTT. Translation: CASSARLGQYNSPLHF. The entire variable domain, with the rest obtained from reference TRBV2 and TRBJ1-6, is as follows: EPEVTQTPSHQVTQMGQEVILRCVPISNHLYFYWYRQILGQKVEFLVSFYNNEISEKSEIFDDQFSVERPDGSNFTLKIRSTKLEDSAMYFCASSARLGQYNSPLHFGNGTRLTVT.

The chain has TRBV6-5 and TRBJ1-6; D is possibly TRBD1 (5 bases). The CDR3 is 14 amino acids. V was shortened by 1 base and J by 4 bases, with 5 bases between the two germline ends. Germline CDR1 MNHEY, CDR2 SVGAGI. CDR3 sequence reads: CASSYWGYNSPLHF. The CDR3 nucleotides read TGTGCCAGCAGTTACTGGGGGTATAATTCACCCCTCCACTTT.

This clonotype has a handful of counts. The rearrangement uses TRBV6-2 or TRBV6-3 and TRBJ1-2; D is perhaps TRBD1 (6 bases). The V gene's germline CDR1 is MNHEY and CDR2 SVGEGT. V gave up 1 base and J gave up 0 bases, with 9 bases separating them. This CDR3 contains 15 residues. CDR3 sequence (DNA): TGTGCCAGCAGTTACTTGGACAGTACTAACTATGGCTACACCTTC. This translates into CASSYLDSTNYGYTF.

The chain carries TRBV7-9 and TRBJ1-2; no reliable D call. V lost 3 bases to trimming and J lost 8 bases, with 16 bases between them. The CDR3 loop spans 14 amino acids. Germline-derived CDR1 and CDR2 are SEHNR and FQNEAQ (reference sequence). CDR3 bases: TGTGCCAGCAGCTTTGGAGGTGCGGATGGCGGCTACACCTTC. Protein: CASSFGGADGGYTF.

V gene TRBV9 combines with J gene TRBJ2-2; 12 nucleotides match TRBD2. V was clipped by 3 bases and J by 3 bases; unmatched bases: 3. The germline gives CDR1 SGDLS, CDR2 YYNGEE. The CDR3 runs to 16 residues. In DNA, the CDR3 is TGTGCCAGCAGCGCGGGGACTAGCGGGTACACCGGGGAGCTGTTTTTT. Protein product: CASSAGTSGYTGELFF.

This chain uses TRBV15 with TRBJ2-2; D remains unclear. Germline CDR1 and CDR2: LNHNV and YYDKDF (reference sequence). Trimming removed 8 bases at V and 0 bases at J, with 10 bases between. This CDR3 has 14 amino acids. The CDR3 nucleotides are TGTGCCACCGTAGGGCTTCCGAACACCGGGGAGCTGTTTTTT. Residues: CATVGLPNTGELFF.

The V gene is TRBV18, the J gene TRBJ1-4, with D perhaps matching TRBD1 (6 bases). V lost 4 bases and J lost 6, with 27 bases in between. The germline CDR1 and CDR2 sequences are KGHSH and LQKENI. The length of the CDR3 is 19 residues. The CDR3 DNA reads as TGTGCCAGCTCACTATTTAGGAGGACAGACCTATTGAAGGATGAAAAACTGTTTTTT. It yields the protein CASSLFRRTDLLKDEKLFF.

This clonotype has at least ten counts. The genes are TRBV7-9 and TRBJ2-1, with D possibly called TRBD1 or TRBD2 (5 bases each). The CDR3 totals 15 residues. V was trimmed by 1 base and J by 5 bases, leaving 12 bases between them. Germline V lookup: CDR1 SEHNR, CDR2 FQNEAQ (reference sequence). The CDR3 region has the DNA TGTGCCAGCAGCTTAGGCTACGGGACCAACAATGAGCAGTTCTTC. It codes for CASSLGYGTNNEQFF.

This clonotype occurred a few times. The chain couples TRBV7-9 to TRBJ1-2, with 8 positions matching TRBD1. The J segment lost 11 bases and the V segment lost 5 bases, leaving 4 bases of the junction unmatched. The germline V gene has CDR1 SEHNR and CDR2 FQNEAQ (reference sequence). The CDR3 runs to 11 residues. The CDR3 sequence: CASSKTGGYTF. The CDR3 DNA reads as TGTGCCAGCAGCAAAACAGGGGGTTACACCTTC.